This TCR beta chain was found in a study of T cell changes during pregnancy in multiple sclerosis. Some clones are missing from TCRdb's copy, which holds only in-frame ones; the method was immunoSEQ multiplex PCR. The table has 30,000 to 40,000 clones, 92% seen once. The V end lost 6 bases, the J end lost 0 bases, and 12 bases lay between the germline ends. CDR1 and CDR2 from the germline V gene are SGHDT and YYEEEE. The CDR3 runs 14 residues. The sample here was CD4+ T cells from peripheral blood mononuclear cells, taken in the third trimester of pregnancy. The TCR was taken from a female donor with multiple sclerosis, enrolled in a pregnancy study. This rearrangement joins TRBV5-6 to TRBJ1-1, with D possibly TRBD1 on 6 matching bases. In DNA form, the CDR3 reads TGTGCCAGCACCTCTGGGACATTGAACACTGAAGCTTTCTTT. It codes for CASTSGTLNTEAFF.